This T cell receptor beta chain was obtained from a study of blood T cell repertoires in COVID-19. For the study at large: Sites across the United States, Italy and Spain contributed samples from acute and convalescent COVID-19. PBMCs, B-cell-depleted T cells, or T cells provided the cDNA or gDNA that made up the material.

In the source study's methods: The assay estimated nucleated cells by amplifying reference gene primers. Profiled with immunoSEQ multiplex PCR; TCRdb holds only in-frame clones, not every one. That table supplies the V and J calls and clone size; D and trimming were determined from the DNA. The profile covers roughly 200,000 clones, with 78% appearing a single time and 2.5% to 3.5% taken by the ten largest. The CDR3 length is 17 residues. Germline CDR1 reads SGHTA; CDR2 reads FQGNSA. V lost 3 bases, J lost 0 bases, and 12 bases lay in between. The TCR originated in an elderly woman with active or convalescent COVID-19. J is TRBJ1-6 and V is TRBV7-2; D may be TRBD1 (5 bases). The sequencing input was peripheral blood. CDR3 coding DNA: TGTGCCAGCAGCTTTCGGTCAGGGTCCTCCTATAATTCACCCCTCCACTTT. This encodes CASSFRSGSSYNSPLHF.